This T cell receptor (beta chain) was identified in a study of control samples from healthy donors and cancer patients. CDR1 is SEHNR and CDR2 is FQNEAQ in the germline V gene (reference sequence). Trimming shortened V by 2 bases and J by 5 bases, and 3 bases separated the two germline ends. This CDR3 is 11 amino acids long. Assay: immunoSEQ multiplex PCR; the TCRdb copy retains only in-frame clones and omits some. The data contain some 130,000 clones, more than 85% of them singletons. The chain employs TRBV7-9 and TRBJ2-5, with no clear D. The specimen was PBMCs. The source is a man aged 45-60 years with head and neck cancer. The CDR3 nucleotides read TGTGCCAGCAGCTTAAGTGAGACCCAGTACTTC. It specifies CASSLSETQYF. The full variable domain, in which reference TRBV7-9 and TRBJ2-5 provide the parts outside the CDR3, is DTGVSQNPRHKITKRGQNVTFRCDPISEHNRLYWYRQTLGQGPEFLTYFQNEAQLEKSRLLSDRFSAERPKGSFSTLEIQRTEQGDSAMYLCASSLSETQYFGPGTRLLVL.